Following are 11 T cell receptor beta chains from one sample sequenced in a study of cytomegalovirus exposure and HLA in healthy donors. PCR used 60 Vbeta primers and 13 Jbeta primers. The method was immunoSEQ multiplex PCR; TCRdb's version includes in-frame clones alone and lacks a portion of them. The profile covers some 140,000 clones, with about 68% appearing a single time and 2.1% taken by the ten largest. The sample taken for sequencing was PBMCs. The receptors derive from a man under 40 in good health and CMV-seronegative.

V usage is TRBV6-5 and J usage is TRBJ2-3, with D perhaps matching TRBD2 (5 bases). Germline loops: CDR1 MNHEY, CDR2 SVGAGI. There are 13 residues in the CDR3. Trimming took off 4 bases at V and 4 bases at J, with 9 bases between the two ends. The CDR3 region has the DNA TGTGCCAGCAGTTGGACCGGGGCAGATACGCAGTATTTT. Encoded protein: CASSWTGADTQYF.

The chain joins TRBV2 to TRBJ2-5; TRBD2 aligns across 8 bases. CDR3 length equals 12 residues. Germline V gives CDR1 SNHLY, CDR2 FYNNEI. Unmatched junction bases numbered 0, after V lost 4 bases and J lost 5 bases. The CDR3 region has the DNA TGTGCCAGCAGTGCGGGGGGGGAGACCCAGTACTTC. Its protein product is CASSAGGETQYF.

This chain connects TRBV6-5 to TRBJ2-3; maybe TRBD1 (6 bases). The CDR3 loop spans 13 amino acids. The germline gives CDR1 MNHEY, CDR2 SVGAGI. V lost 6 bases and J 3 bases, leaving 10 bases between the germline ends. In DNA, the CDR3 is TGTGCCAGCAGCACACAGGGAACAGATACGCAGTATTTT. Amino acids: CASSTQGTDTQYF.

The chain joins TRBV15 to TRBJ1-2; D not resolved. The germline gives CDR1 LNHNV, CDR2 YYDKDF (reference sequence). The length of the CDR3 is 15 residues. V was cut by 0 bases and J by 0 bases, with 8 bases left in between. CDR3 region: CATSRDGNSNYGYTF. CDR3 sequence (DNA): TGTGCCACCAGCAGAGATGGCAATTCTAACTATGGCTACACCTTC.

As to this clone: The sample has other DNA sequences that encode this CDR3 too. The V and J genes are TRBV29-1 and TRBJ2-3, with D perhaps TRBD1 (5 bases). The V gene's germline CDR1 is SQVTM and CDR2 ANQGSEA. V shed 1 base and J shed 4 bases, with 9 bases lying between them. There are 13 residues in the CDR3. CDR3 nucleotide sequence: TGCAGCGTTGAAGGGCAGGGCGCAGATACGCAGTATTTT. Translation gives CSVEGQGADTQYF.

The chain couples TRBV4-3 to TRBJ2-4; the D gene is possibly TRBD1 (6 bases). The CDR3 is 15 residues long. Germline lookup yields CDR1 LGHNA and CDR2 YSLEER. The V gene lost 1 base and the J gene lost 0 bases, with 7 bases spanning the gap. DNA for the CDR3: TGCGCCAGCAGCCAAGGGGGGCTAGCCAAAAACATTCAGTACTTC. This codes for CASSQGGLAKNIQYF.

As regards this clone: This sample includes further DNA sequences coding for the same CDR3. The chain uses TRBV27 and TRBJ2-7; possibly TRBD1 for D (6 bases). Trimming removed 3 bases from V and 2 bases from J, with 8 bases in between. Germline lookup yields CDR1 MNHEY and CDR2 SMNVEV (reference sequence). The CDR3 consists of 13 residues. CDR3 coding DNA: TGTGCCAGCAGTTTTGGACAGACCTACGAGCAGTACTTC. The encoded protein is CASSFGQTYEQYF.

This clone was detected once. The chain is built from TRBV6-5 and TRBJ2-3, with TRBD1 matching 10 bases. Germline lookup yields CDR1 MNHEY and CDR2 SVGAGI. The CDR3 covers 15 residues. With V trimmed by 7 bases and J by 4 bases, 8 bases remained unmatched. DNA for the CDR3: TGTGCCAGCAATAGGGACAGGGGTCTCTCAGATACGCAGTATTTT. It encodes CASNRDRGLSDTQYF.

CDR3 loop: CSVTGLWTEAFF. Here the CDR3 DNA reads TGCAGCGTTACAGGGCTTTGGACTGAAGCTTTCTTT. J is TRBJ1-1 and V is TRBV29-1; TRBD1 is a possible D gene (6 bases). Germline V CDR1 and CDR2: SQVTM, ANQGSEA. The CDR3 runs 12 residues. Trimming stripped 5 bases from V and 5 bases from J, with 12 bases between. The full variable domain, in which reference TRBV29-1 and TRBJ1-1 provide the parts outside the CDR3, is SAVISQKPSRDICQRGTSLTIQCQVDSQVTMMFWYRQQPGQSLTLIATANQGSEATYESGFVIDKFPISRPNLTFSTLTVSNMSPEDSSIYLCSVTGLWTEAFFGQGTRLTVV.

Written as DNA, the CDR3 is TGTGCCAGCTCACCACCGGTCCCCCAACGGGGAGAGACCCAGTACTTC. Its translation: CASSPPVPQRGETQYF. This sequence joins TRBV18 and TRBJ2-5, with D possibly matching TRBD2 (5 bases). The CDR3 is 16 amino acids. V dropped 0 bases and J dropped 4 bases, with 15 bases sitting between them. Germline V lookup: CDR1 KGHSH, CDR2 LQKENI.

The chain links TRBV5-1 to TRBJ2-2; TRBD2 matches at 9 bases. The ends lost 4 bases at V and 7 bases at J; junction bases unmatched: 8. The CDR3 is 15 amino acids. Germline V lookup: CDR1 SGHRS, CDR2 YFSETQ. The CDR3 is CASSPLTSGNGELFF. CDR3 nucleotides: TGCGCCAGCAGCCCTTTGACTAGCGGAAACGGGGAGCTGTTTTTT. Full variable domain (remainder filled in from reference TRBV5-1 and TRBJ2-2): KAGVTQTPRYLIKTRGQQVTLSCSPISGHRSVSWYQQTPGQGLQFLFEYFSETQRNKGNFPGRFSGRQFSNSRSEMNVSTLELGDSALYLCASSPLTSGNGELFFGEGSRLTVL.